Listed below are T cell receptor beta chains from one sample, sequenced in a study of persistence of HIV-infected CD4 T cells. The antigens of these receptors remain unknown. TCRdb keeps only in-frame clones here, not all; method: immunoSEQ multiplex PCR. The sample includes roughly 28,000 clones, over 65% of them seen just once. The sample consisted of CD4+ T cells sorted from PBMCs after approximately 18-hour stimulation, taken from a patient who received antiretroviral therapy. These receptors were taken from an adult woman with HIV who was CMV-seropositive. CDR3s include the opening cysteine and the closing phenylalanine or tryptophan. D genes are given only for firm matches. Size values are once, few and many counts, or a class for expanded clones, and some rows have none.

d_call,j_call,v_call,clone_size,cdr3_nt,cdr3_aa
NA,TRBJ1-3,TRBV14,few,TGTGCCAGCAGCCAACGTCAGGAGATAGGAAACACCATATATTTT,CASSQRQEIGNTIYF
TRBD1,TRBJ2-1,TRBV7-7,NA,TGTGCCAGCAGCCGTGACAGGGGGCCCCTCAATGAGCAGTTCTTC,CASSRDRGPLNEQFF
TRBD1,TRBJ2-7,TRBV2,NA,TGTGCCAGCAGTGAATTGAAGGGACAGAACTCCTACGAGCAGTACTTC,CASSELKGQNSYEQYF
NA,TRBJ2-1,TRBV29-1,NA,TGCAGCGTTGAAGATCGACAGCGGCTATTCTTC,CSVEDRQRLFF
NA,TRBJ1-2,TRBV7-8,NA,TGTGCCAGCAGCCTTACAGGCTATGGCTACACCTTC,CASSLTGYGYTF
TRBD1,TRBJ1-2,TRBV28,once,TGTGCCAGCAGAGGACAGGGTAACTATGGCTACACCTTC,CASRGQGNYGYTF
TRBD1,TRBJ1-1,TRBV30,NA,TGTGCCTGGAGTGGTGGGACAGGGGGCACTGAAGCTTTCTTT,CAWSGGTGGTEAFF
TRBD2,TRBJ2-1,TRBV19,NA,TGTGCCAGTAGTATATCGAGCGGGGGTTACAATGAGCAGTTCTTC,CASSISSGGYNEQFF
NA,TRBJ2-5,TRBV27,NA,TGTGCCAGCAGTTTATTAGGTCCAGAGACCCAGTACTTC,CASSLLGPETQYF
NA,TRBJ1-2,TRBV2,NA,TGTGCCAGCAGTGAAAATCGTAACTATGGCTACACCTTC,CASSENRNYGYTF
NA,TRBJ2-5,TRBV7-9,few,TGTGCCAGCAGCTTAGCGGGAGGGGGCCGGGAGACCCAGTACTTC,CASSLAGGGRETQYF
NA,TRBJ2-2,TRBV12-3/TRBV12-4,NA,TGTGCCAGCAGAACAGGGTCGACCGGGGAGCTGTTTTTT,CASRTGSTGELFF
NA,TRBJ1-1,TRBV27,NA,TGTGCCAGCAGTTTGGCAGGGAACACTGAAGCTTTCTTT,CASSLAGNTEAFF
TRBD2,TRBJ2-2,TRBV9,NA,TGTGCCAGCAGCGTAGGGCCTAGCGGGGTGAACACCGGGGAGCTGTTTTTT,CASSVGPSGVNTGELFF
NA,TRBJ1-4,TRBV7-3,NA,TGTGCCAGCAGCTTAAGTGGCAGGGTTGGGGAAAAACTGTTTTTT,CASSLSGRVGEKLFF
TRBD1,TRBJ2-1,TRBV6-5,NA,TGTGCCAGCAGGGGACAGGTCAGCTCCTACAATGAGCAGTTCTTC,CASRGQVSSYNEQFF
TRBD2,TRBJ2-3,TRBV7-8,NA,TGTGCCAGCAGCCCGGGGGGGGTAGATACGCAGTATTTT,CASSPGGVDTQYF
TRBD1,TRBJ1-2,TRBV19,NA,TGTGCCAGTAGGAGAAAAACCGGGACAGGAAATGGCTACACCTTC,CASRRKTGTGNGYTF
TRBD1,TRBJ1-2,TRBV12-3/TRBV12-4,NA,TGTGCCAGCAGCCGGGGACAGAACTATGGCTACACCTTC,CASSRGQNYGYTF
TRBD2,TRBJ2-5,TRBV5-1,NA,TGCGCCAGCAGCACGGGACTAGCGCGAGAGACCCAGTACTTC,CASSTGLARETQYF
TRBD1,TRBJ2-3,TRBV5-6,NA,TGTGCCACGTCTCCGGGACAGGGTATTTCAGATACGCAGTATTTT,CATSPGQGISDTQYF
TRBD1,TRBJ1-1,TRBV9,NA,TGTGCCAGCAGCGTAGGGACAGGGAGGGCTGAAGCTTTCTTT,CASSVGTGRAEAFF
TRBD1,TRBJ1-2,TRBV30,NA,TGTGCCTGGAGTGATCAACAGGGGCTATGGTATGGCTACACCTTC,CAWSDQQGLWYGYTF
TRBD2,TRBJ2-7,TRBV12-5,NA,TGTGCTAGTGGAACAAGACTAGCGGGGGGGCGGCAGTACTTC,CASGTRLAGGRQYF
NA,TRBJ1-6,TRBV6-5,NA,TGTGCCAGCAGGTTTACGGGGGGCCTAGATTCACCCCTCCACTTT,CASRFTGGLDSPLHF
TRBD1,TRBJ1-1,TRBV11-2,once,TGTGCCAGCAGCCGAAACCCAACCGGGACAGGGCGTGAAGCTTTCTTT,CASSRNPTGTGREAFF
NA,TRBJ2-7,TRBV19,NA,TGTGCCAGTAGAATGACAGAGAATTACGAGCAGTACTTC,CASRMTENYEQYF
NA,TRBJ1-6,TRBV12-5,NA,TGTGCTAGTGGTTTGGGAGGGCGTAATTCACCCCTCCACTTT,CASGLGGRNSPLHF
NA,TRBJ1-3,TRBV5-1,NA,TGCGCCAGCAGTACCGGGGGCTCTGGAAACACCATATATTTT,CASSTGGSGNTIYF
TRBD2,TRBJ2-1,TRBV27,NA,TGTGCCAGCAGTTTCCCCCGGGGGGGCGGCTACAATGAGCAGTTCTTC,CASSFPRGGGYNEQFF
NA,TRBJ1-1,TRBV2,NA,TGTGCCAGCACCAACGTGGGGGCCCGGGGCACTGAAGCTTTCTTT,CASTNVGARGTEAFF
NA,TRBJ1-3,TRBV23-1,NA,TGCGCCAGCAGTCACAGCTCTGGAAACACCATATATTTT,CASSHSSGNTIYF
TRBD2,TRBJ2-5,TRBV5-1,NA,TGCGCCAGCAGCCCCCGGCTAGCGGGGGGGCAGGAGACCCAGTACTTC,CASSPRLAGGQETQYF
NA,TRBJ2-3,TRBV6-5,NA,TGTGCCAGCAAGTCCCGCTCGGCAGATACGCAGTATTTT,CASKSRSADTQYF
NA,TRBJ1-2,TRBV6-6,NA,TGTGCCAGCGAAGGGGTGGACTATGGCTACACCTTC,CASEGVDYGYTF
NA,TRBJ1-5,TRBV6-5,few,TGTGCCAGCAGTTACGACAGGAATCAGCCCCAGCATTTT,CASSYDRNQPQHF
NA,TRBJ1-1,TRBV2,NA,TGTGCCAGCAGTTCACAGGGACCGAACACTGAAGCTTTCTTT,CASSSQGPNTEAFF
NA,TRBJ1-5,TRBV29-1,NA,TGCAGCGTTGGGGAGGGGGTAGATAGCAATCAGCCCCAGCATTTT,CSVGEGVDSNQPQHF
NA,TRBJ2-1,TRBV27,NA,TGTGCCAGCAGTTTACAGGGCGGACGCAATGAGCAGTTCTTC,CASSLQGGRNEQFF
TRBD2,TRBJ2-7,TRBV14,NA,TGTGCCAGCAGCCAAGCCCTTCGACTAGCGGGGGGCGAGCAGTACTTC,CASSQALRLAGGEQYF
NA,TRBJ1-1,TRBV12-3/TRBV12-4,NA,TGTGCCAGCAGTTTAAAGGAGGGGACTGAAGCTTTCTTT,CASSLKEGTEAFF
NA,TRBJ2-7,TRBV6-6,NA,TGTGCCAGCAGTGCAGGGCCCTACGAGCAGTACTTC,CASSAGPYEQYF
TRBD2,TRBJ2-1,TRBV4-1,NA,TGCGCCAGCGCGCTAGCGGGGGGTGTAAATGAGCAGTTCTTC,CASALAGGVNEQFF
NA,TRBJ1-1,TRBV18,NA,TGTGCCAGCTCACCTCTACCCAGTCCGGAATCTGAAGCTTTCTTT,CASSPLPSPESEAFF
NA,TRBJ1-6,TRBV5-6,NA,TGTGCCAGCAGCCCGGGACGGCCCTCACCCCTCCACTTT,CASSPGRPSPLHF
TRBD1,TRBJ1-1,TRBV7-9,NA,TGTGCCAGCAGCTTGCGGACAGGGCCGAGCACTGAAGCTTTCTTT,CASSLRTGPSTEAFF
TRBD2,TRBJ2-5,TRBV5-1,NA,TGCGCCAGCAGCTTTAACGCGGGGGGGCAAGAGACCCAGTACTTC,CASSFNAGGQETQYF
TRBD1,TRBJ1-2,TRBV7-3,NA,TGTGCCAGCAGCATAGACAGGGGCTATGGCTACACCTTC,CASSIDRGYGYTF
TRBD1,TRBJ1-2,TRBV4-1,once,TGCGCCAGCAGCCAAGATCTCCGAGGGGGCGCCTTCCGGAACTATGGCTACACCTTC,CASSQDLRGGAFRNYGYTF
TRBD1,TRBJ1-1,TRBV2,NA,TGTGCCAGCAGGGCGGACAGGGGAAGGCCTGAAGCTTTCTTT,CASRADRGRPEAFF
TRBD1,TRBJ1-1,TRBV7-2,NA,TGTGCCAGCAGCTCACAGGGGGGGGACACTGAAGCTTTCTTT,CASSSQGGDTEAFF
NA,TRBJ2-1,TRBV21-1,NA,TGTGCCAGCAGGGGGGGACTGCAGTTCTTC,CASRGGLQFF
NA,TRBJ1-4,TRBV7-9,NA,TGTGCCAGCAGAGAGCACGGCACTAATGAAAAACTGTTTTTT,CASREHGTNEKLFF
NA,TRBJ2-2,TRBV5-1,NA,TGCGCCTGCCGACGGGACTTTAACACCGGGGAGCTGTTTTTT,CACRRDFNTGELFF
NA,TRBJ2-1,TRBV2,NA,TGTGCCAGCAGCCCGAGGGGTATAGCCTACAATGAGCAGTTCTTC,CASSPRGIAYNEQFF